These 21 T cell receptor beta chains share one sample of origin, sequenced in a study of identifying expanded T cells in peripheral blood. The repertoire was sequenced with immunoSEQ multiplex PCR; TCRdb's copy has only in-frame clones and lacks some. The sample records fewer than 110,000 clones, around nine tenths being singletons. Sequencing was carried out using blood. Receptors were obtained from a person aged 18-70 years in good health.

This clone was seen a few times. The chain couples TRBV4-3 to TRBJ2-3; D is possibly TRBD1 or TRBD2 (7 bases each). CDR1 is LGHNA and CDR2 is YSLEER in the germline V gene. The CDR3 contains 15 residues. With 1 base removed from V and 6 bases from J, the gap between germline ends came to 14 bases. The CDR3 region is CASSQGGGTVDTQYF. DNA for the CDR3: TGCGCCAGCAGCCAAGGGGGAGGGACAGTTGATACGCAGTATTTT.

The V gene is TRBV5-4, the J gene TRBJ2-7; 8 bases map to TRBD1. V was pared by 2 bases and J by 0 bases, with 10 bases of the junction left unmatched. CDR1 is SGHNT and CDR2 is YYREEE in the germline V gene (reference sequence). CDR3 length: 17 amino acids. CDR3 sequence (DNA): TGTGCCAGCAGCTTTCTACCTCACAGGGGGTACTCCTACGAGCAGTACTTC. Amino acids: CASSFLPHRGYSYEQYF. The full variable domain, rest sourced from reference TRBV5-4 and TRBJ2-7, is ETGVTQSPTHLIKTRGQQVTLRCSSQSGHNTVSWYQQALGQGPQFIFQYYREEENGRGNFPPRFSGLQFPNYSSELNVNALELDDSALYLCASSFLPHRGYSYEQYFGPGTRLTVT.

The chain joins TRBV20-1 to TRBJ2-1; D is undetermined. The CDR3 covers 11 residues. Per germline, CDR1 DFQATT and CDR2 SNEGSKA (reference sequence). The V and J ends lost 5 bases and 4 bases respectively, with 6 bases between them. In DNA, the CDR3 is TGCAGTGCTCCCCGGTACAATGAGCAGTTCTTC. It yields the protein CSAPRYNEQFF.

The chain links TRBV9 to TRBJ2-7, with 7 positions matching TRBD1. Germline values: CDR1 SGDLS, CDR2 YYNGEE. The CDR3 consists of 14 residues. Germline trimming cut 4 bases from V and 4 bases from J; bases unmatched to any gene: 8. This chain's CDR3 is CASSPGDSNYEQYF. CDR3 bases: TGTGCCAGCAGCCCAGGGGACAGTAATTACGAGCAGTACTTC.

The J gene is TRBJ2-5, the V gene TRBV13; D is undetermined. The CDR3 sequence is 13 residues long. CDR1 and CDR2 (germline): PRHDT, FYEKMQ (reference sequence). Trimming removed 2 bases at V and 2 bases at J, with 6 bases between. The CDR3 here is CASSLRNQETQYF. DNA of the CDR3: TGTGCCAGCAGCTTACGGAATCAAGAGACCCAGTACTTC.

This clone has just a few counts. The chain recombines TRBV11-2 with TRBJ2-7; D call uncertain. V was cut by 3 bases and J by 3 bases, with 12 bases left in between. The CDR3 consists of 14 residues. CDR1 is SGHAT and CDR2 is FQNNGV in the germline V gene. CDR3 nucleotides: TGTGCCAGCAGCTTGGCCCCGGGCGGCTACGAGCAGTACTTC. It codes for CASSLAPGGYEQYF.

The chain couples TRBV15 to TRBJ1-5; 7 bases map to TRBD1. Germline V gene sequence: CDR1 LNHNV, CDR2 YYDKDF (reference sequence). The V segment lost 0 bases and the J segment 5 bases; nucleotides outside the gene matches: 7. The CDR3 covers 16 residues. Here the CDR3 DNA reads TGTGCCACCAGCAGAGATGCAGGGGACAGCCATCAGCCCCAGCATTTT. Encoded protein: CATSRDAGDSHQPQHF. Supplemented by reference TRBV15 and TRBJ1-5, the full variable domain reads DAMVIQNPRYQVTQFGKPVTLSCSQTLNHNVMYWYQQKSSQAPKLLFHYYDKDFNNEADTPDNFQSRRPNTSFCFLDIRSPGLGDTAMYLCATSRDAGDSHQPQHFGDGTRLSIL.

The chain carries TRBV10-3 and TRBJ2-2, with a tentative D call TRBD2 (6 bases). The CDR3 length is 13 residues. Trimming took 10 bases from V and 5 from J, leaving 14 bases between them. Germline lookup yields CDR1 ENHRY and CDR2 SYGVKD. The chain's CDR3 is CASRLVGTGELFF. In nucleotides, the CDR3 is TGTGCCAGCCGACTAGTGGGAACCGGGGAGCTGTTTTTT.

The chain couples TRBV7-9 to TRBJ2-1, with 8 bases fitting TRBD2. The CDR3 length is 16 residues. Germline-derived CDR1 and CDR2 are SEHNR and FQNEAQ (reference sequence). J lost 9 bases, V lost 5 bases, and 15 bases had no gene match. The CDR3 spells CASSPVVAGGAGEQFF. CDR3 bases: TGTGCCAGCAGCCCCGTGGTGGCCGGGGGGGCCGGTGAGCAGTTCTTC.

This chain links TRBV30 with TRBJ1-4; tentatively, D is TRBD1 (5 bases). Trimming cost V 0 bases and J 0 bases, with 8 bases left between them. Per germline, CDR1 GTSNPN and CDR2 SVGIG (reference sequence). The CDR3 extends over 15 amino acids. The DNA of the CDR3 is TGTGCCTGGAGTGTACCGGGGGCAACTAATGAAAAACTGTTTTTT. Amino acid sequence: CAWSVPGATNEKLFF.

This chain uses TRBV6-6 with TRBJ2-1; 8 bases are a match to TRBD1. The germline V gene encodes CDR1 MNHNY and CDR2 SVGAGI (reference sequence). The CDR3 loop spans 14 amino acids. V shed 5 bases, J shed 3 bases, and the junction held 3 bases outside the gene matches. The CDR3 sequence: CASSRGQDYNEQFF. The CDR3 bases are TGTGCCAGCAGTCGGGGACAGGACTACAATGAGCAGTTCTTC.

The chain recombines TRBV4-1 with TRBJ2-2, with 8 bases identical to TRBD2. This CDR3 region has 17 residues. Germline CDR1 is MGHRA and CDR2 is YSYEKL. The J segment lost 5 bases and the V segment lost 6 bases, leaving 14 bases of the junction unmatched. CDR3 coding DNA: TGCGCCAGCAGACCACCCGCCGGGGGGGGAAGGACCGGGGAGCTGTTTTTT. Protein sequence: CASRPPAGGGRTGELFF.

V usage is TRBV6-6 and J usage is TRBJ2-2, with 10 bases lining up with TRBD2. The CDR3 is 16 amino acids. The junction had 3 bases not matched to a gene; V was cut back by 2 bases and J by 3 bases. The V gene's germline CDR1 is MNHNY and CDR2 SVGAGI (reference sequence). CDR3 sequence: CASSYGLAGDTGELFF. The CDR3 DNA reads TGTGCCAGCAGTTACGGTCTAGCGGGAGACACCGGGGAGCTGTTTTTT.

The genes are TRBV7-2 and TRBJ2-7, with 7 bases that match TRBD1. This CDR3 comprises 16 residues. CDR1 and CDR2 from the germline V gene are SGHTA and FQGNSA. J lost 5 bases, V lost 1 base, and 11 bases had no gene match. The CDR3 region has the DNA TGTGCCAGCAGCTTAGGGGACAGCCGGTTGGGTCACGAGCAGTACTTC. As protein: CASSLGDSRLGHEQYF.

The CDR3 is CASSLSGDGYTF. The CDR3 DNA follows: TGTGCCAGCAGTTTATCAGGGGACGGCTACACCTTC. The chain recombines TRBV27 with TRBJ1-2; possible D gene TRBD1, 5 bases. Trimming stripped 0 bases from V and 8 bases from J, with 7 bases between. From germline, CDR1 is MNHEY and CDR2 SMNVEV (reference sequence). The CDR3 spans 12 residues.

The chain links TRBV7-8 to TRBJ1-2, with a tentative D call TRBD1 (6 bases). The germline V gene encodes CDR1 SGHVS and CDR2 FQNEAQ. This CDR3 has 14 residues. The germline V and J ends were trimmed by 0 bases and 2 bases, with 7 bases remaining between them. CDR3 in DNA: TGTGCCAGCAGCTTAGCAGGGGGGAACTATGGCTACACCTTC. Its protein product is CASSLAGGNYGYTF.

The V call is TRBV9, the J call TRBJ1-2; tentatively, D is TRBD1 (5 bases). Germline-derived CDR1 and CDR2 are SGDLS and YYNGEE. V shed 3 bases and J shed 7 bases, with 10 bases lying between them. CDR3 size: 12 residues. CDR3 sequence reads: CASSDRRTGYTF. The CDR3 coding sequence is TGTGCCAGCAGCGACAGGAGGACTGGCTACACCTTC.

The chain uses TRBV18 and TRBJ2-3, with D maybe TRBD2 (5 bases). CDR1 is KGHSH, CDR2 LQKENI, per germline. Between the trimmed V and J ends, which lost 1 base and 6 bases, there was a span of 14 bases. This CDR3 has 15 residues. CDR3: CASSPRGPAIDTQYF. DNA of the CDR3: TGTGCCAGCTCACCACGAGGGCCAGCTATTGATACGCAGTATTTT. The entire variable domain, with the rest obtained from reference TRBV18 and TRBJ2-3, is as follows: NAGVMQNPRHLVRRRGQEARLRCSPMKGHSHVYWYRQLPEEGLKFMVYLQKENIIDESGMPKERFSAEFPKEGPSILRIQQVVRGDSAAYFCASSPRGPAIDTQYFGPGTRLTVL.

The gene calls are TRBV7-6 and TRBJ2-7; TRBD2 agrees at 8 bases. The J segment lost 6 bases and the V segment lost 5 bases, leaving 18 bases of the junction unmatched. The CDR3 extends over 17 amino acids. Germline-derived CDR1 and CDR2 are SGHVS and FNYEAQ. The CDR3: CASSPRPSGYSPLEQYF. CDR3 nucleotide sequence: TGTGCCAGCAGCCCCAGGCCTAGCGGGTACAGCCCCCTCGAGCAGTACTTC. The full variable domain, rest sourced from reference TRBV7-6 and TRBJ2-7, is GAGVSQSPRYKVTKRGQDVALRCDPISGHVSLYWYRQALGQGPEFLTYFNYEAQQDKSGLPNDRFSAERPEGSISTLTIQRTEQRDSAMYRCASSPRPSGYSPLEQYFGPGTRLTVT.

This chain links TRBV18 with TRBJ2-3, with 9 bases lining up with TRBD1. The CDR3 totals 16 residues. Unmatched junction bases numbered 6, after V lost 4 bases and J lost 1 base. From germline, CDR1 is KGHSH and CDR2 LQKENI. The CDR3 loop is CASSLQGARGTDTQYF. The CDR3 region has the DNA TGTGCCAGCTCACTACAGGGGGCGAGAGGCACAGATACGCAGTATTTT.

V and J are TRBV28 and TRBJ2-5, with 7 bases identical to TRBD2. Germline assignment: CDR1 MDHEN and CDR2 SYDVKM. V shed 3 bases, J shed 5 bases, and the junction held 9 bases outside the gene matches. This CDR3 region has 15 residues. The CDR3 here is CASSLWGGAGETQYF. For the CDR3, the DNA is TGTGCCAGCAGTTTGTGGGGGGGTGCGGGTGAGACCCAGTACTTC.